This entry is about one TCR beta chain. The antigen it binds to is not known. Base qualities are not at hand, and no much larger clone is one base apart. This sample also contains other DNA sequences that code for the same CDR3. The library was generated by the immunoSEQ multiplex PCR assay. For the multiplex PCR, a mixture combining 60 forward primers for TCR Vbeta segments and 13 reverse primers for TCR Jbeta segments was used. Amplification of the CDR3 region of rearranged TCR beta genes was performed with a multiplex PCR assay on genomic DNA. The amplified TCR beta libraries were sequenced on the Illumina HiSeq System as 87-base-pair reads. Per the original workflow: A later analysis counted some 74 million unique TCR beta chains across the 550 to 800 repertoires, and roughly 10 million of these chains were shared by at least two donors. A nearest-neighbor algorithm error-corrected the raw reads and collapsed the reads into unique sequences, merging closely related sequences to remove PCR and sequencing errors. CDR3 sequences were aligned to IMGT reference sequences to assign V, D and J gene segments. For a sequence to be retained, a match of at least six nucleotides to both a V gene segment and a J gene segment was required. A rearrangement was called productive if the CDR3 had no stop codons and remained in frame with V and J, and every other rearrangement was called non-productive. CDR3 was defined according to IMGT convention as the region running from the second conserved V-encoded cysteine to the conserved J-encoded phenylalanine. The earlier analysis of 500 to 750 of the donors excluded any sequence lacking an unambiguous match to a single V gene segment. An earlier analysis of approximately 590 of the donors classified V segments as functional when productive rearrangements were above 56.7% and as segregating when the standard deviation between donors was above 5%. A statistical classification framework was built for diagnosing cytomegalovirus status from the catalog of TCR beta chain sequences. A later analysis assigned V and J genes by comparing TCR nucleotide sequences with IMGT/GENE-DB human TR gene sequences. Using the TCRdist pipeline, a later analysis assigned CDR3 sequences along with most-parsimonious VDJ recombination scenarios. In a later analysis, each TCR beta chain was defined by its CDR3 amino acid sequence together with its V-gene family, and reads without a unique V-gene family were excluded. As a way to deal with suspected cross-contamination and a sequencing artifact, a later analysis dropped hundreds of nucleotide sequences that were highly shared and had low generation probability. In a later analysis, a clonal expansion index for each public chain was calculated from normalized within-repertoire ranks of inferred template counts. In a later analysis, generation probabilities were computed using a VDJ recombination model fitted to out-of-frame rearrangements, and the results were checked against IGoR. A later analysis scored TCR-TCR, TCR-HLA and TCR-CMV co-occurrence with hypergeometric tests, applying a repertoire-size bias correction to TCR pairs. False discovery rates were estimated in a later analysis by permuting HLA or CMV assignments 20 times. In a later analysis, co-occurring TCRs were grouped with DBSCAN, and TCRdist sequence similarity was added when clustering was performed within HLA-allele-positive subsets. Repertoires with fewer than 30,000 or more than 120,000 public chains, plus five repertoires with anomalous nucleotide sharing, were excluded from co-occurrence clustering. The table was pulled from immuneACCESS by TCRdb, which kept in-frame rearrangements only. Such tables lose some clones; where checked, under half of the loss comes from unresolved V genes, and the rest has no known cause. V, J and clone size were drawn from that table, and D and trimming were deduced from the DNA. The sample data list roughly 150,000 clones, and over 60% of these were observed just once. The ten largest make up 3% of the sample.

From the cysteine up to the phenylalanine, the CDR3 has a length of 13 residues. Only CDR3 DNA remains: 39 bases, in frame from the first base. CDR1 and CDR2 are read off the germline V gene as MNHEY and SVGAGI. Deletion took 3 bases off V and 3 bases off J, with a span of 8 bases between the germline ends. This sample is drawn from a study of cytomegalovirus exposure and HLA in healthy donors (dated by TCRdb to 2016 to 2017). Regarding the complete study: In an earlier analysis of around 540 of the donors, 276 Gb of sequence data and some 120 million unique TCR beta sequences from 150 million to 200 million T cells were reported. The study aimed to test whether signatures of past pathogen exposure could be identified by cataloging public T cell receptors. Rather than drawing on any new phenotypic data, the later analysis identified candidate immune exposures from TCR beta sequences and the way those sequences occurred across donors. All discovery cohort repertoires had been generated using a single sequencing platform. Using immunosequencing, the study profiled T cell repertoires from 666 subjects and related those repertoires to cytomegalovirus serostatus. An earlier analysis of nearly 600 of the donors applied high-throughput TCR beta sequencing to assess whether each TCR beta V gene segment acted as functional or pseudogenic. Class I and class II HLA loci were covered by the typing at four-digit resolution. An early release that covered about 640 HLA-typed donors contained approximately 320 gigabases of sequencing data and tens of millions of unique TCR sequences. Across approximately 420 genotyped donors of the cohort, an average of approximately 220,000 unique TCR beta nucleotide sequences per donor were sequenced, and about a sixth of those sequences were non-productive. The genetic ancestry cluster associated with self-reported Caucasian donors included 81% of the approximately 410 genotyped donors. Genome-wide SNP genotypes for about three fifths of the roughly 670 donors were used in a later genetic analysis, which treated that subset as a discovery cohort. Along with the roughly 670-subject first cohort, a separate validation cohort of over 90 different subjects was used. A later analysis re-examined previously published TCR beta repertoires from roughly 650 donors and added high-resolution HLA genotyping to investigate patterns of TCR occurrence. Several DR-DQ haplotypes were handled as single units for association and clustering, since linkage in the cohort was strong. High-throughput TCR immunosequencing, statistical association of individual TCRs with disease status, and machine learning were combined to predict cytomegalovirus infection status. The number of typed donors differed by locus: about 620-640 for A, B, C, DRB1 and DQB1; some 500 for DQA1; fewer than 610 for DPA1; and some 470 for DPB1. Alongside the repertoire data, information on donor age, sex, ethnicity and CMV serostatus was compiled. Study-wide findings and limitations: A later analysis found that most CMV-associated TCR beta chains appeared HLA-restricted, with HLA associations seemingly driven largely by CMV exposure. A later genetic analysis reported fewer N-insertions in productive TCRs among donors in an Asian-associated ancestry cluster than the roughly 700-donor mean. In a later genetic analysis, a missense DCLRE1C variant was associated with V-gene and J-gene trimming of TCR beta chains, and the association was replicated in an independent cohort. Assigning TCR associations to individual alleles was difficult when HLA alleles, especially DR and DQ, strongly co-occurred. The classifier was reported to diagnose cytomegalovirus status with high specificity and sensitivity in both the original and validation cohorts. The cohort was sequenced for TCR beta chains only, and without alpha or paired-chain data the features that could be detected were limited. The authors suggested that the approach could potentially be generalized to other disease states and immunological phenotypes. Because HLA typing was unavailable for some donors at each locus, only the typed subset was used in association tests. For the cohort, immune exposure information was limited to CMV serostatus. A further reported finding was that TCR beta sequences accurately predicted the HLA-A and HLA-B alleles for most subjects in the first cohort. A cluster of highly shared sequence variants was judged likely to be a technical artifact of the sequencing pipeline. Compared with equally common non-associated chains, HLA-associated TCR beta chains in a later analysis were more clonally expanded and had lower generation probabilities. Because the 87-base-pair reads could not distinguish some IMGT-functional V segments, including TRBV6-2 and TRBV6-3, those segments were excluded. In an earlier analysis of about 600 of the donors, most TCR beta V segments appeared in productive rearrangements about 90% or about 30% of the time, broadly matching IMGT annotations. Seventeen rarely observed V segments, including chromosome 9 orphons, were excluded from the earlier analysis of about 610 of the donors because counts were too low. Across donors, most TCR sequences were observed very rarely, whereas some public TCRs were present in many individuals. Correlated functional status among segregating V segments might reflect linkage disequilibrium, but an unknown experimental factor could not be ruled out. In a later analysis, the rate of TCR association differed among HLA loci, with DRB1 alleles having the most associated TCRs and HLA-C alleles having the fewest. In a later analysis, several top co-occurrence clusters were reported to appear linked to parvovirus B19, influenza, CMV and Epstein-Barr virus. Presence/absence analyses assumed roughly uniform sequencing depth across donors, an assumption that may not hold. In vitro tests confirmed that a few of the cytomegalovirus-associated TCR beta chains recognize cytomegalovirus antigens. A total of about 180 TCR beta chains were listed by the study as associated with cytomegalovirus. At a false discovery rate of 0.05, a later analysis linked around 17,000 TCR beta sequences to specific HLA alleles.

The cohort consisted of some 670 healthy bone marrow donors. All cohort members were sampled while nominally healthy, although unrecorded immune exposures were likely present. The donor tested CMV seropositive and was one of the 289 seropositive cohort members. Each donor provided a peripheral blood sample, and peripheral blood mononuclear cells were used for TCR beta sequencing. The Qiagen DNeasy Blood Extraction Kit was used to extract genomic DNA from the blood cell samples. The chain is encoded by TRBV6-5 joined to TRBJ1-2; the D gene remains uncertain. The sequence was collected from a woman between 25 and 40 years old in good health and CMV-seropositive. The sequenced sample was PBMCs. The CDR3 loop reads CASSYSSDYGYTF. The DNA sequence follows: TGTGCCAGCAGTTATTCCTCGGACTATGGCTACACCTTC.